This T cell receptor (beta chain) was identified during a study of T cell responses to AZD1222 COVID-19 vaccine. Study overall: The study pooled second doses at about 4 or about 12 weeks.

CDR3 size: 11 residues. Looked up from germline, CDR1 is SNHLY and CDR2 is FYNNEI. Data came from immunoSEQ multiplex PCR; TCRdb stores just in-frame clones and leaves some out. The data show some 100,000 clones, with 88% seen just once and about 2% held by the top ten. The table lists this clone with a count of one. Its antigen is unidentified. One end of the junction does not line up with germline, which may come from a read error. The study's findings and limits: Most donors were white British and more were female, and clonal diversity was possibly underestimated. Baseline seropositives among AZD1222 recipients totaled only 6 or 7.

The receptor comes from an adult in good health. Sequencing used peripheral blood, obtained on day 0 of AZD1222 vaccination. J is TRBJ2-1 and V is TRBV2; D is ambiguous. The CDR3 spells CATSEDNEQFF. The CDR3 DNA is TGTGCCACCAGTGAGGACAATGAGCAGTTCTTC.